Below are 26 T cell receptor beta chains sequenced from a single sample in a study of T cells after yellow fever vaccination. Each CDR3 protein is one row after TCRdb ran MiXCR on the 5' RACE reads. The profile shows over 150,000 distinct CDR3 sequences, approximately 6.7% of them singletons. Source: CD4+ T cells sorted from PBMCs, taken 5 to 6 days after the first yellow fever vaccination. All receptors derive from a man aged 18 to 35 who received the YFV17D yellow fever vaccine.

This clonotype was seen only a few times. This chain links TRBV15 with TRBJ1-2; D remains ambiguous. V lost 1 base, J lost 0 bases, and 12 bases lay in between. Germline lookup yields CDR1 LNHNV and CDR2 YYDKDF (reference sequence). The CDR3 spans 16 residues. CDR3 sequence reads: CATSRGGDLANYGYTF. In nucleotides, the CDR3 is TGTGCCACCAGCAGAGGCGGGGATTTAGCTAACTATGGCTACACCTTC.

This clonotype was seen at least ten times. The rearrangement uses TRBV7-3 and TRBJ2-3, with a possible D match to TRBD2 (6 bases). Germline CDR1 is SGHTA and CDR2 is FQGTGA. This CDR3 is 13 amino acids long. V was cut by 8 bases and J by 5 bases, with 14 bases left in between. The CDR3 nucleotides are TGTGCCAGCGGGGCAGCCGGGGGAGATACGCAGTATTTT. This sequence encodes CASGAAGGDTQYF.

This clonotype was observed at least ten times. The rearrangement uses TRBV5-4 and TRBJ2-3; perhaps TRBD2 as D (5 bases). Germline lookup yields CDR1 SGHNT and CDR2 YYREEE (reference sequence). V lost 4 bases to trimming and J lost 5 bases, with 17 bases between them. The CDR3 consists of 15 residues. CDR3 amino acids: CASSLDSRPGDTQYF. CDR3 sequence (DNA): TGTGCCAGCAGCCTGGACTCGCGTCCCGGAGATACGCAGTATTTT.

This clonotype has ten or more counts. V usage is TRBV6-2 or TRBV6-3 and J usage is TRBJ1-2; D remains ambiguous. Germline CDR1 reads MNHEY; CDR2 reads SVGEGT. The CDR3 length is 14 residues. V dropped 5 bases and J dropped 4 bases, with 14 bases sitting between them. This chain's CDR3 is CASSEETLLYGYTF. CDR3 coding DNA: TGTGCCAGCAGTGAGGAAACCCTTCTCTATGGCTACACCTTC.

This chain connects TRBV27 to TRBJ2-1; the D is unclear. The CDR3 runs to 15 residues. From germline, CDR1 is MNHEY and CDR2 SMNVEV (reference sequence). The V end lost 7 bases, the J end lost 1 base, and 14 bases lay between the germline ends. Here the CDR3 reads CASTDTGPSYNEQFF. In DNA, the CDR3 is TGTGCCAGCACCGACACCGGGCCGTCCTACAATGAGCAGTTCTTC.

This clonotype was counted at least ten times. As DNA, the CDR3 is TGCGCCAGCAGCCAAGGTCCTAGCGGGGGCGAAGAGACCCAGTACTTC. It codes for CASSQGPSGGEETQYF. This chain links TRBV4-3 with TRBJ2-5, with 10 positions matching TRBD2. CDR1 is LGHNA, CDR2 YSLEER, per germline. J was trimmed by 3 bases and V by 1 base; bases with no gene match: 5. The CDR3 extends over 16 amino acids.

V gene TRBV20-1 combines with J gene TRBJ2-1; D remains ambiguous. This CDR3 contains 14 residues. The germline gives CDR1 DFQATT, CDR2 SNEGSKA (reference sequence). V lost 2 bases, J lost 2 bases, and 10 bases lay in between. CDR3: CSARSASTYNEQFF. The CDR3, as DNA: TGCAGTGCTAGATCCGCAAGCACCTACAATGAGCAGTTCTTC.

This clonotype was seen at least ten times. V usage is TRBV7-2 and J usage is TRBJ1-6, with D unclear. In germline, CDR1 is SGHTA, CDR2 FQGNSA. With 2 bases removed from V and 9 bases from J, the gap between germline ends came to 8 bases. The CDR3 is 13 amino acids. CDR3 residues: CASSLHPVSPLHF. In DNA, the CDR3 is TGTGCCAGCAGCTTACATCCGGTTTCACCCCTCCACTTT.

This clonotype was picked up many times. The chain carries TRBV7-6 and TRBJ1-5; TRBD1 is a possible D gene (5 bases). The CDR3 totals 15 residues. Germline V gives CDR1 SGHVS, CDR2 FNYEAQ. V was shortened by 2 bases and J by 4 bases, with 12 bases between the two germline ends. The CDR3 DNA follows: TGTGCCAGCAGCTTACAGTCGGGGCTGAATCAGCCCCAGCATTTT. Protein product: CASSLQSGLNQPQHF.

This clonotype was observed at least ten times. The V and J genes are TRBV24-1 and TRBJ2-5; 10 positions match TRBD1. The CDR3 is made up of 18 amino acids. Germline CDR1 is KGHDR and CDR2 is SFDVKD. V shed 3 bases and J 4 bases; nucleotides not matched to a gene: 13. CDR3 region: CATSDPRPQDRGGETQYF. DNA for the CDR3: TGTGCCACCAGTGATCCTAGACCCCAGGACAGGGGGGGAGAGACCCAGTACTTC.

Only a few counts were recorded for this clonotype. CDR3 in DNA: TGCAGTGCTAGGAGGGGCGGGACTATCCCCACAGATACGCAGTATTTT. Its protein product is CSARRGGTIPTDTQYF. This rearrangement joins TRBV20-1 to TRBJ2-3; TRBD2 agrees at 7 bases. Losses at the gene ends were 3 bases for V and 2 bases for J; bases not matched to a gene: 11. Per germline, CDR1 DFQATT and CDR2 SNEGSKA (reference sequence). This CDR3 contains 16 residues.

This clonotype appeared many times. Sequence at one end of the junction differs from germline and may be a read error. V gene TRBV10-3 combines with J gene TRBJ2-1; a possible D gene is TRBD2 (5 bases). Germline V gene data show CDR1 as ENHRY and CDR2 as SYGVKD. This CDR3 has 16 amino acids. CDR3 residues: CAISQVRGTSSNEQFF. CDR3 nucleotide sequence: TGTGCCATCAGCCAAGTCCGGGGAACTTCCTCCAATGAGCAGTTCTTC.

At least ten counts were recorded for this clonotype. The chain links TRBV27 to TRBJ1-5; D remains ambiguous. Per germline, CDR1 MNHEY and CDR2 SMNVEV (reference sequence). The CDR3 is 15 amino acids. The V gene lost 6 bases and the J gene lost 2 bases, with 14 bases spanning the gap. Written as DNA, the CDR3 is TGTGCCAGCAGCCCCAGAGCCCGAGGCAATCAGCCCCAGCATTTT. Encoded protein: CASSPRARGNQPQHF.

This clonotype was picked up a small number of times. The V and J genes are TRBV5-4 and TRBJ2-3; possibly TRBD1 or TRBD2 for D (5 bases each). The V and J ends lost 4 bases and 2 bases respectively, with 14 bases between them. CDR1 is SGHNT, CDR2 YYREEE, per germline (reference sequence). The CDR3 is 15 residues long. This CDR3 reads CASSPTGGSTDTQYF. Written as DNA, the CDR3 is TGTGCCAGCAGCCCGACTGGGGGTTCCACAGATACGCAGTATTTT.

This clonotype was picked up a small number of times. The chain combines TRBV6-1 with TRBJ2-5; D is tentatively TRBD1 or TRBD2 (5 bases each). The V end lost 8 bases, the J end lost 3 bases, and 19 bases lay between the germline ends. The CDR3 contains 15 residues. Germline CDR1 reads MNHNS; CDR2 reads SASEGT. In DNA, the CDR3 is TGTGCCAGCGGGGACCCCCGTGGTGTCAAAGAGACCCAGTACTTC. Its protein is CASGDPRGVKETQYF.

This clonotype occurred a few times. The CDR3 nucleotides read TGTGCCAGCAGCTTACAGCGGGGGCCCCAAGAGACCCAGTACTTC. It is translated as CASSLQRGPQETQYF. This chain uses TRBV7-2 with TRBJ2-5; 8 bases are a match to TRBD2. The germline V gene has CDR1 SGHTA and CDR2 FQGNSA. With V trimmed by 2 bases and J by 1 base, 3 bases remained unmatched. CDR3 length equals 15 residues.

This clonotype was seen repeatedly, ten times or more. The chain links TRBV9 to TRBJ2-3, with no clear D. The CDR3 contains 15 residues. Between the trimmed V and J ends, which lost 0 bases and 2 bases, there was a span of 10 bases. Germline V gene sequence: CDR1 SGDLS, CDR2 YYNGEE. Here the CDR3 DNA reads TGTGCCAGCAGCGTAGCTCCCGCCCCCACAGATACGCAGTATTTT. Its translation is CASSVAPAPTDTQYF. Complete variable domain (other parts from reference TRBV9 and TRBJ2-3): DSGVTQTPKHLITATGQRVTLRCSPRSGDLSVYWYQQSLDQGLQFLIQYYNGEERAKGNILERFSAQQFPDLHSELNLSSLELGDSALYFCASSVAPAPTDTQYFGPGTRLTVL.

Details on this clonotype: The germline gene is not matched at one end of the junction; a read error may be the cause. This chain joins TRBV19 and TRBJ1-5; D remains unclear. Germline-derived CDR1 and CDR2 are LNHDA and SQIVND (reference sequence). CDR3 length: 14 amino acids. The CDR3, as DNA: TGTGCCAGTAGTATTCGGGTCGGATCTCAGCACCAGCATTTT. It yields the protein CASSIRVGSQHQHF.

This clonotype occurred many times. This chain joins TRBV5-1 and TRBJ2-2, with D unclear. Deletions cut 4 bases from V and 7 bases from J, with 14 bases between. Germline lookup yields CDR1 SGHRS and CDR2 YFSETQ. The CDR3 length is 14 residues. The CDR3 region is CASSGALVDGELFF. The CDR3 DNA sequence: TGCGCCAGCAGCGGAGCGTTGGTGGACGGGGAGCTGTTTTTT.

This clonotype showed up many times. The chain employs TRBV5-4 and TRBJ2-4; D uncertain. The V and J ends lost 0 bases and 2 bases respectively, with 6 bases between them. This CDR3 has 14 amino acids. CDR1 is SGHNT and CDR2 is YYREEE in the germline V gene (reference sequence). The CDR3 DNA sequence: TGTGCCAGCAGCTTGGCCGGCCCCAAAAACATTCAGTACTTC. This gives the protein CASSLAGPKNIQYF. The variable domain in full, with the rest retrieved from reference TRBV5-4 and TRBJ2-4, is ETGVTQSPTHLIKTRGQQVTLRCSSQSGHNTVSWYQQALGQGPQFIFQYYREEENGRGNFPPRFSGLQFPNYSSELNVNALELDDSALYLCASSLAGPKNIQYFGAGTRLSVL.

V and J are TRBV18 and TRBJ2-6; D unresolved. CDR1 is KGHSH and CDR2 is LQKENI in the germline V gene. The CDR3 loop spans 16 amino acids. The V end lost 4 bases, the J end lost 0 bases, and 10 bases lay between the germline ends. CDR3 coding DNA: TGTGCCAGCTCACAAGCACGGAACTCTGGGGCCAACGTCCTGACTTTC. As protein: CASSQARNSGANVLTF.

At least ten counts were recorded for this clonotype. This CDR3 reads CASSLATDSPLHF. CDR3 DNA: TGCGCCAGCAGCTTGGCTACCGATTCACCCCTCCACTTT. The genes are TRBV5-1 and TRBJ1-6; D call uncertain. The CDR3 has 13 residues. Trimming shortened V by 0 bases and J by 8 bases, and 6 bases separated the two germline ends. Germline CDR1 is SGHRS and CDR2 is YFSETQ.

The chain employs TRBV20-1 and TRBJ2-3, with 7 bases aligning to TRBD2. The germline gives CDR1 DFQATT, CDR2 SNEGSKA (reference sequence). V lost 6 bases, J lost 2 bases, and 11 bases stayed unmatched. There are 15 residues in the CDR3. This CDR3 is CSARNLADLTDTQYF. In nucleotides, the CDR3 is TGCAGTGCCCGAAACCTAGCGGACCTCACAGATACGCAGTATTTT.

Many counts were recorded for this clonotype. The chain combines TRBV5-1 with TRBJ1-6, with 8 bases aligning to TRBD1. This CDR3 is 15 amino acids long. The V and J ends lost 1 base and 7 bases, in that order; junction bases with no gene match: 4. Germline lookup yields CDR1 SGHRS and CDR2 YFSETQ. The CDR3 loop is CASSLLTGGNSPLHF. CDR3 nucleotides: TGCGCCAGCAGCTTGCTTACAGGGGGGAATTCACCCCTCCACTTT.

Many counts were recorded for this clonotype. The chain uses TRBV12-3 or TRBV12-4 and TRBJ2-2; D is possibly TRBD2 (5 bases). The V end lost 5 bases, the J end lost 6 bases, and 16 bases lay between the germline ends. CDR3 size: 15 residues. CDR3 in amino acids: CASSHRGSVAGELFF. DNA of the CDR3: TGTGCCAGCAGTCATCGGGGAAGCGTCGCCGGGGAGCTGTTTTTT.

The rearrangement links TRBV2 to TRBJ2-7; D is uncertain. This CDR3 spans 14 amino acids. Germline CDR1 is SNHLY and CDR2 is FYNNEI. Deletions cut 0 bases from V and 3 bases from J, with 9 bases between. The CDR3 sequence is CASSEAGRYYEQYV. DNA for the CDR3: TGTGCCAGCAGTGAAGCTGGAAGATACTACGAGCAGTACGTC.